The 3 T cell receptor beta chains below were found in one sample sequenced in a study of regulatory T cells in long-lasting Graves disease. Time point here: newly diagnosed GD, antithyroid drugs for less than 3 months. Isolated PBMC RNA provided the starting material for the TCR library. Library construction for TCR beta used iRepertoire HTBI primers and Arm-PCR of CDR3 regions. TCRdb reprocessed the multiplex PCR reads with MiXCR, giving one entry per CDR3 protein. The data show hundreds of thousands of distinct CDR3 sequences, with around 17% seen just once and 18% held by the top ten. The data were also submitted as part of a second study, on T cells in Graves' hyperthyroidism and ophthalmopathy.

The sequences come from peripheral blood mononuclear cells (PBMCs), collected at new diagnosis, from a patient treated with antithyroid drugs. Receptors originate from a woman aged 30 to 39 with Graves disease.

This clonotype was observed many times. The chain links TRBV20-1 to TRBJ1-5; D uncertain. CDR1 and CDR2 (germline): DFQATT, SNEGSKA (reference sequence). This CDR3 region has 17 residues. V lost 0 bases to trimming and J lost 2 bases, with 17 bases between them. CDR3 nucleotides: TGCAGTGCTAGAGATAGTCGGAACCCTGGTGGCAATCAGCCCCAGCATTTT. It yields the protein CSARDSRNPGGNQPQHF.

On this clonotype: Given a much more abundant clone one base away, this may be a read error. The V call is TRBV6-5, the J call TRBJ2-5; D perhaps matches TRBD2 (6 bases). This CDR3 comprises 14 residues. Germline-derived CDR1 and CDR2 are MNHEY and SVGAGI. CDR3 sequence (DNA): TGTGCCCGCAGTTTCCGAACCGGGAGTAAGACCCAGTACTTC. This encodes CARSFRTGSKTQYF.

This clonotype was counted ten times or more. The chain is built from TRBV27 and TRBJ1-2; D might be TRBD1 (5 bases). The CDR3 has 15 amino acids. From germline, CDR1 is MNHEY and CDR2 SMNVEV (reference sequence). Trimming pared 1 base from V and 7 bases from J, leaving 16 bases between. The CDR3 DNA reads as TGTGCCAGCAGTTTATGGGCAGGGTGGGTTTCTGGCTACACCTTC. Its translation: CASSLWAGWVSGYTF.